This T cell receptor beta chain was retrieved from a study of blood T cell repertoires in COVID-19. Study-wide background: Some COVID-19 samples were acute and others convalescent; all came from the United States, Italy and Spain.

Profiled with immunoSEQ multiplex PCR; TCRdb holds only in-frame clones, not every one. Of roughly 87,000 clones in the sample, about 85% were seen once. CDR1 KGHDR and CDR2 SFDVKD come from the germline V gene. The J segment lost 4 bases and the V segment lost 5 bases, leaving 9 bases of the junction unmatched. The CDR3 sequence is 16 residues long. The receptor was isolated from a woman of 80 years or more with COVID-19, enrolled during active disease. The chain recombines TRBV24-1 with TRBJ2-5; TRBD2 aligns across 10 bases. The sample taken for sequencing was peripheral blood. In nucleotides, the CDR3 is TGTGCCACCAGTGCAATTGGGTCTAGCGGGAGAGAGACCCAGTACTTC. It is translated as CATSAIGSSGRETQYF.